This TCR beta chain was captured by sequencing in a study of T-cell reconstitution after alpha-beta-depleted transplantation in children. Whole-study results and caveats: After one year, T-cell counts and TCRbeta diversity mostly came from new T cells. After transplant, high TCRbeta diversity at day 60 in some patients arose from surviving recipient T cells and thymic progenitors. Alpha-beta T cells present about two months after transplant were reported to originate from several hundred expanded graft clones.

This clonotype has more than one count but fewer than ten. What it binds is unknown. The V end was cut by 4 bases, the J end by 5 bases, with 13 bases between. This CDR3 comprises 14 residues. Germline V gene sequence: CDR1 SGHAT, CDR2 FQNNGV. During its preparation, the TCRbeta library received unique molecular identifiers. TCRdb reprocessed the PCR reads with MiXCR, giving one entry per CDR3 protein. The sample includes roughly 400,000 distinct CDR3 sequences, approximately 41% of them seen just once. The V call is TRBV11-2, the J call TRBJ2-3, with unresolved D. This receptor was identified in a girl aged 2 to 10 with aplastic anemia, due to receive a stem cell transplant. Sequencing used PBMCs, obtained before TCRalphabeta/CD19-depleted stem cell transplant. CDR3 region: CASSSPAAGDTQYF. The CDR3 region has the DNA TGTGCCAGCAGCTCCCCCGCCGCCGGAGATACGCAGTATTTT.